Shown below are 17 T cell receptor beta chains from a single sample sequenced in a study of T cell responses to AZD1222 COVID-19 vaccine. The table came from immunoSEQ multiplex PCR; TCRdb's copy has only in-frame clones and leaves some out. The table lists roughly 130,000 clones, around 91% of them singletons. The starting material was peripheral blood, obtained on day 0 of AZD1222 vaccination. The source is an adult in good health.

This chain connects TRBV27 to TRBJ2-2, with a possible D match to TRBD2 (5 bases). There are 16 residues in the CDR3. Trimming removed 3 bases from V and 0 bases from J, with 11 bases in between. The V gene's germline CDR1 is MNHEY and CDR2 SMNVEV (reference sequence). The CDR3 DNA reads TGTGCCAGCAGTTTTCAGCGGAAGACGAACACCGGGGAGCTGTTTTTT. This encodes CASSFQRKTNTGELFF.

The chain is built from TRBV5-4 and TRBJ1-6, with D uncertain. The CDR3 runs to 18 residues. CDR1 is SGHNT and CDR2 is YYREEE in the germline V gene (reference sequence). V gave up 1 base and J gave up 5 bases, with 19 bases separating them. CDR3 coding DNA: TGTGCCAGCAGCTTGCTCCCTTCTCGGGCAGCTAATAATTCACCCCTCCACTTT. It encodes CASSLLPSRAANNSPLHF.

CDR3 coding DNA: TGTGCCAGCAGTTACCAGTTGGGCTATGGCTACACCTTC. Its protein product is CASSYQLGYGYTF. The V call is TRBV6-5, the J call TRBJ1-2, with no clear D. Germline V gene sequence: CDR1 MNHEY, CDR2 SVGAGI. The CDR3 covers 13 residues. Trimming pared 2 bases from V and 4 bases from J, leaving 8 bases between.

The chain is built from TRBV24-1 and TRBJ2-3; 7 nucleotides agree with TRBD1. Trimming at V came to 9 bases and at J to 2 bases, leaving 4 bases not matched to a gene. The germline CDR1 and CDR2 sequences are KGHDR and SFDVKD. This CDR3 comprises 13 residues. CDR3 DNA: TGTGCCACCCGGGACAGCCTCACAGATACGCAGTATTTT. It codes for CATRDSLTDTQYF.

The chain joins TRBV3-1 (or the pseudogene TRBV3-2) to TRBJ2-3; TRBD2 agrees at 9 bases. Germline V gives CDR1 LGHDT, CDR2 YNNKEL (reference sequence). This CDR3 comprises 17 residues. J gave up 1 base and V 4 bases, and 9 bases lay outside the gene matches. The CDR3 DNA sequence: TGTGCCAGCAGCCTCCTTAGCGGGAGTATCGGCACAGATACGCAGTATTTT. Translation gives CASSLLSGSIGTDTQYF.

This chain links TRBV10-3 with TRBJ1-1; a weak D match, TRBD1 (6 bases). The CDR3 extends over 14 amino acids. V lost 10 bases and J lost 1, with 16 bases in between. The germline gives CDR1 ENHRY, CDR2 SYGVKD. The CDR3 sequence: CATAQGLTNTEAFF. The CDR3, as DNA: TGTGCCACCGCCCAGGGGCTAACGAACACTGAAGCTTTCTTT.

This sequence joins TRBV28 and TRBJ2-2; weak D call: TRBD1 (5 bases). Germline CDR1 reads MDHEN; CDR2 reads SYDVKM. The CDR3 totals 15 residues. With 6 bases removed from V and 1 base from J, the gap between germline ends came to 12 bases. CDR3 in amino acids: CASRMATGNTGELFF. CDR3 bases: TGTGCCAGCAGAATGGCAACAGGGAACACCGGGGAGCTGTTTTTT.

The chain recombines TRBV14 with TRBJ2-7; TRBD1 agrees at 8 bases. V lost 3 bases to trimming and J lost 0 bases; unmatched junction nucleotides: 1. Germline CDR1 and CDR2: SGHDN and FVKESK. The CDR3 has 14 residues. The CDR3 DNA is TGTGCCAGCAGCCATGACAGGGGCTCCTACGAGCAGTACTTC. This gives the protein CASSHDRGSYEQYF.

This chain connects TRBV11-2 to TRBJ2-1; D is perhaps TRBD2 (6 bases). The CDR3 is made up of 15 amino acids. V lost 5 bases, J lost 6 bases, and 17 bases lay in between. Germline V gene data show CDR1 as SGHAT and CDR2 as FQNNGV. In DNA, the CDR3 is TGTGCCAGCAGCCCCTTCGCCACAGCGGGCAATGAGCAGTTCTTC. This codes for CASSPFATAGNEQFF.

This clone was detected only once. The chain carries TRBV9 and TRBJ2-3; TRBD2 matches at 9 bases. The CDR3 extends over 14 amino acids. Germline V gives CDR1 SGDLS, CDR2 YYNGEE. The ends lost 4 bases at V and 4 bases at J; junction bases unmatched: 4. The CDR3 protein is CASSSGLASDTQYF. In DNA, the CDR3 is TGTGCCAGCAGCTCCGGACTAGCGTCAGATACGCAGTATTTT.

The V call is TRBV27, the J call TRBJ2-3, with D possibly TRBD2 on 6 matching bases. Per germline, CDR1 MNHEY and CDR2 SMNVEV (reference sequence). The V and J ends lost 3 bases and 9 bases respectively, with 10 bases between them. The CDR3 is made up of 12 amino acids. The chain's CDR3 is CASSFQGLTQYF. For the CDR3, the DNA is TGTGCCAGCAGTTTCCAAGGACTAACGCAGTATTTT.

This CDR3 reads CSALDPGEETQYF. The CDR3 DNA follows: TGCAGCGCCCTAGACCCGGGGGAAGAGACCCAGTACTTC. This sequence joins TRBV29-1 and TRBJ2-5, with D perhaps matching TRBD2 (6 bases). With 7 bases removed from V and 3 bases from J, the gap between germline ends came to 15 bases. CDR3 length: 13 amino acids. Germline lookup yields CDR1 SQVTM and CDR2 ANQGSEA.

The J gene is TRBJ1-5, the V gene TRBV5-5, with a tentative D call TRBD1 (5 bases). The CDR3 contains 15 residues. Trimming took off 2 bases at V and 0 bases at J, with 9 bases between the two ends. Germline values: CDR1 SGHKS, CDR2 YYEKEE (reference sequence). The CDR3 bases are TGTGCCAGCAGCTTCGCCGGGGCTAGCAATCAGCCCCAGCATTTT. This encodes CASSFAGASNQPQHF.

The chain is built from TRBV15 and TRBJ1-4, with 8 bases matching TRBD1. The ends lost 2 bases at V and 7 bases at J; junction bases unmatched: 3. Looked up from germline, CDR1 is LNHNV and CDR2 is YYDKDF (reference sequence). This CDR3 spans 14 amino acids. CDR3 residues: CATSRQGALEKLFF. In nucleotides, the CDR3 is TGTGCCACCAGCAGACAGGGGGCGCTTGAAAAACTGTTTTTT. Full variable domain (outside the CDR3, taken from reference TRBV15 and TRBJ1-4): DAMVIQNPRYQVTQFGKPVTLSCSQTLNHNVMYWYQQKSSQAPKLLFHYYDKDFNNEADTPDNFQSRRPNTSFCFLDIRSPGLGDTAMYLCATSRQGALEKLFFGSGTQLSVL.

This clone was seen a single time. V and J are TRBV6-1 and TRBJ1-5, with TRBD1 matching over 8 bases. V lost 2 bases, J lost 2 bases, and 2 bases stayed unmatched. The V gene's germline CDR1 is MNHNS and CDR2 SASEGT. The CDR3 extends over 15 amino acids. The CDR3 DNA is TGTGCCAGCAGTGAACCGACAGGGGGCAATCAGCCCCAGCATTTT. Its protein is CASSEPTGGNQPQHF.

The chain combines TRBV2 with TRBJ1-5; D may be TRBD1 (5 bases). V was cut by 0 bases and J by 7 bases, with 7 bases left in between. CDR1 and CDR2 (germline): SNHLY, FYNNEI. This CDR3 is 13 amino acids long. CDR3 coding DNA: TGTGCCAGCAGTGAAGCGGGACGACAGCCCCAGCATTTT. This sequence encodes CASSEAGRQPQHF.

The chain joins TRBV6-2 or TRBV6-3 to TRBJ2-7; 14 bases are shared with TRBD2. After removal of 4 bases from V and 5 bases from J, the junction contained 13 bases not matched to a gene. Germline CDR1 reads MNHEY; CDR2 reads SVGEGT. The length of the CDR3 is 18 residues. The DNA for the CDR3 is TGTGCCAGCAGTTTGGCCGGGACTAGCGGGAGAACTCTCCACGAGCAGTACTTC. This sequence encodes CASSLAGTSGRTLHEQYF.